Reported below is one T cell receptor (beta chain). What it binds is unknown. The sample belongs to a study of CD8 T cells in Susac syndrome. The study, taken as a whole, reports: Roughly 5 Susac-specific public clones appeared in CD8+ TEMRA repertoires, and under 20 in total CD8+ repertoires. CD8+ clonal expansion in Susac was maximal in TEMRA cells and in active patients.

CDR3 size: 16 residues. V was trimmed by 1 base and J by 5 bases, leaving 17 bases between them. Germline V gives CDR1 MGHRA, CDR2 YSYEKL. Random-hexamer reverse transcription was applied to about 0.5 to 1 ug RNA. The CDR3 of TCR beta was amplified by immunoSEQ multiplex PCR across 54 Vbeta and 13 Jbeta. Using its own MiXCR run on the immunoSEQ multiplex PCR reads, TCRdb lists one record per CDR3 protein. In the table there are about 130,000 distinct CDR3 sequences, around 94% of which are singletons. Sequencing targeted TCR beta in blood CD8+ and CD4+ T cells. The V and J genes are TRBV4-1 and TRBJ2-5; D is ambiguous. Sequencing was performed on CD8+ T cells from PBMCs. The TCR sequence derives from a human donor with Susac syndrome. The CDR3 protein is CASSQGFRGWRETQYF. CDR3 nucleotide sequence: TGCGCCAGCAGCCAAGGCTTCCGCGGCTGGCGGGAGACCCAGTACTTC.